These 23 T cell receptor beta chains originate from one sample sequenced in a study of blood T cell repertoires in COVID-19. Generated by immunoSEQ multiplex PCR, the TCRdb table keeps only in-frame clones and is missing some. The table records 130,000 to 150,000 clones, less than 90% of them present only once. The material sequenced was peripheral blood. These receptors were taken from a human donor in a cohort sampled during active COVID-19.

V is TRBV30 and J is TRBJ2-4; TRBD2 agrees at 7 bases. This CDR3 comprises 14 residues. J gave up 9 bases and V 2 bases, and 10 bases lay outside the gene matches. CDR1 is GTSNPN, CDR2 SVGIG, per germline (reference sequence). The CDR3 loop is CAWSPPGLLGIQYF. DNA of the CDR3: TGTGCCTGGAGTCCCCCGGGACTACTTGGCATTCAGTACTTC.

The table lists this clone with many counts. The V call is TRBV19, the J call TRBJ1-5, with D maybe TRBD1 (5 bases). The germline V gene encodes CDR1 LNHDA and CDR2 SQIVND (reference sequence). This CDR3 contains 14 residues. Trimming removed 8 bases from V and 2 bases from J, with 13 bases in between. The CDR3 nucleotides are TGTGCCAGTTCGGGACTCAGGGGCAATCAGCCCCAGCATTTT. Its protein is CASSGLRGNQPQHF.

The V and J genes are TRBV7-8 and TRBJ1-1; a weak D match, TRBD1 (5 bases). Per germline, CDR1 SGHVS and CDR2 FQNEAQ. This CDR3 has 15 residues. Trimming pared 1 base from V and 4 bases from J, leaving 13 bases between. CDR3 residues: CASSLEAGQGTEAFF. Here the CDR3 DNA reads TGTGCCAGCAGCTTAGAGGCAGGGCAGGGCACTGAAGCTTTCTTT.

This chain joins TRBV2 and TRBJ1-3; D is ambiguous. Germline V gives CDR1 SNHLY, CDR2 FYNNEI. This CDR3 has 13 residues. Trimming cost V 7 bases and J 4 bases, with 11 bases left between them. The CDR3 coding sequence is TGTGCCAGCACCCGGGATCGGGGAAACACCATATATTTT. Protein product: CASTRDRGNTIYF.

This clone was picked up one time. The chain has TRBV5-1 and TRBJ2-7; a weak D match, TRBD2 (5 bases). V gave up 0 bases and J gave up 6 bases, with 10 bases separating them. CDR1 and CDR2 from the germline V gene are SGHRS and YFSETQ. The CDR3 consists of 13 residues. CDR3 DNA: TGCGCCAGCAGCTTGGCCTATGGAGGCGAGCAGTACTTC. This codes for CASSLAYGGEQYF.

V gene TRBV2 combines with J gene TRBJ1-3; D is undetermined. This CDR3 has 15 amino acids. Germline assignment: CDR1 SNHLY and CDR2 FYNNEI. Trimming took 6 bases from V and 0 from J, leaving 12 bases between them. The CDR3 DNA reads TGTGCCAGCAGCCTCGCGGCCAGCTCTGGAAACACCATATATTTT. It encodes CASSLAASSGNTIYF.

The rearrangement links TRBV18 to TRBJ2-1; TRBD1 aligns across 9 bases. The CDR3 is 17 amino acids. The germline V gene encodes CDR1 KGHSH and CDR2 LQKENI. V dropped 2 bases and J dropped 9; count of bases not matched to a gene: 14. CDR3 nucleotides: TGTGCCAGCTCACCAAGGGGACAGGGTGGGCCTTTGAGTGAGCAGTTCTTC. It yields the protein CASSPRGQGGPLSEQFF. Full variable domain (rest looked up from reference TRBV18 and TRBJ2-1): NAGVMQNPRHLVRRRGQEARLRCSPMKGHSHVYWYRQLPEEGLKFMVYLQKENIIDESGMPKERFSAEFPKEGPSILRIQQVVRGDSAAYFCASSPRGQGGPLSEQFFGPGTRLTVL.

This chain links TRBV5-5 with TRBJ1-3; D possibly corresponds to TRBD1 (6 bases). V lost 0 bases, J lost 8 bases, and 18 bases lay in between. CDR1 is SGHKS and CDR2 is YYEKEE in the germline V gene (reference sequence). The CDR3 consists of 16 residues. In DNA, the CDR3 is TGTGCCAGCAGCTTGGGACAGGTGGATCCGGTGGACACCATATATTTT. This sequence encodes CASSLGQVDPVDTIYF.

V and J are TRBV6-5 and TRBJ1-1; 7 nucleotides agree with TRBD1. CDR1 MNHEY and CDR2 SVGAGI come from the germline V gene. The junction had 4 bases not matched to a gene; V was cut back by 7 bases and J by 11 bases. This CDR3 has 10 amino acids. DNA of the CDR3: TGTGCCAGCAAAGACAGGGCGGCTTTCTTT. Its protein is CASKDRAAFF.

The chain recombines TRBV5-6 with TRBJ2-5; 7 bases are a match to TRBD2. Germline V gene data show CDR1 as SGHDT and CDR2 as YYEEEE. The CDR3 has 14 residues. Trimming at V came to 4 bases and at J to 5 bases, leaving 8 bases not matched to a gene. Written as DNA, the CDR3 is TGTGCCAGCAGCCCAAGCGGGGAGGGGGAGACCCAGTACTTC. Its protein is CASSPSGEGETQYF.

V usage is TRBV28 and J usage is TRBJ2-7; 7 nucleotides line up with TRBD1. The CDR3 length is 15 residues. Per the germline V gene, CDR1 is MDHEN and CDR2 is SYDVKM. Trimming removed 5 bases from V and 4 bases from J; junction bases left unmatched: 11. Written as DNA, the CDR3 is TGTGCCAGCAGTAGCCCCGGGACAGCAACTTACGAGCAGTACTTC. Amino acids: CASSSPGTATYEQYF. Looking up the rest from reference TRBV28 and TRBJ2-7 gives the full variable domain: DVKVTQSSRYLVKRTGEKVFLECVQDMDHENMFWYRQDPGLGLRLIYFSYDVKMKEKGDIPEGYSVSREKKERFSLILESASTNQTSMYLCASSSPGTATYEQYFGPGTRLTVT.

This clone has just one count. This sequence joins TRBV5-4 and TRBJ1-6, with a possible D match to TRBD1 (5 bases). V gave up 4 bases and J gave up 0 bases, with 17 bases separating them. This CDR3 comprises 18 residues. Germline V gene data show CDR1 as SGHNT and CDR2 as YYREEE (reference sequence). CDR3: CASSSMTVRSSYNSPLHF. CDR3 nucleotides: TGTGCCAGCAGCAGTATGACAGTTAGAAGCTCCTATAATTCACCCCTCCACTTT.

The chain is built from TRBV9 and TRBJ2-7; possibly TRBD1 for D (6 bases). This CDR3 is built from 13 residues. Germline V lookup: CDR1 SGDLS, CDR2 YYNGEE. Trimming removed 0 bases from V and 6 bases from J, with 10 bases in between. CDR3 amino acids: CASSVEQGREQYF. CDR3 coding DNA: TGTGCCAGCAGCGTAGAGCAGGGGCGCGAGCAGTACTTC.

The chain has TRBV10-3 and TRBJ2-2; D is possibly TRBD2 (5 bases). V lost 7 bases and J lost 0, with 12 bases in between. CDR1 is ENHRY, CDR2 SYGVKD, per germline. The CDR3 contains 15 residues. The CDR3 protein is CAIKSDYSNTGELFF. In DNA, the CDR3 is TGTGCCATCAAAAGTGACTACTCGAACACCGGGGAGCTGTTTTTT.

This clone was observed a handful of times. The chain has TRBV27 and TRBJ1-1; the D is unclear. Trimming cost V 3 bases and J 0 bases, with 11 bases left between them. CDR1 and CDR2 from the germline V gene are MNHEY and SMNVEV (reference sequence). The CDR3 is made up of 15 amino acids. DNA for the CDR3: TGTGCCAGCAGTTTCCTCAGTCCTTTGAACACTGAAGCTTTCTTT. This translates into CASSFLSPLNTEAFF.

The chain is built from TRBV9 and TRBJ1-4, with D tentatively TRBD1 (5 bases). Germline V gene sequence: CDR1 SGDLS, CDR2 YYNGEE. V was clipped by 2 bases and J by 7 bases, with 15 bases between them. The CDR3 is made up of 15 amino acids. The CDR3 bases are TGTGCCAGCAGCGTGTTGGGGGGAGTTCCTGAAAAACTGTTTTTT. This encodes CASSVLGGVPEKLFF.

The J gene is TRBJ1-2, the V gene TRBV19, with TRBD1 matching 10 bases. The CDR3 length is 15 residues. Per germline, CDR1 LNHDA and CDR2 SQIVND (reference sequence). The junction had 3 bases not matched to a gene; V was cut back by 3 bases and J by 2 bases. CDR3 DNA sequence: TGTGCCAGTAGTATCCGGACAGGGGGAAACTATGGCTACACCTTC. It encodes CASSIRTGGNYGYTF.

V is TRBV7-9 and J is TRBJ2-1; possible D gene TRBD2, 5 bases. CDR1 is SEHNR and CDR2 is FQNEAQ in the germline V gene (reference sequence). Trimming took 8 bases from V and 4 from J, leaving 12 bases between them. This CDR3 comprises 13 residues. CDR3 in DNA: TGTGCCAGCGGGAGAAACCGTTACAATGAGCAGTTCTTC. Protein product: CASGRNRYNEQFF.

The chain has TRBV12-3 or TRBV12-4 and TRBJ1-2, with 11 bases matching TRBD1. V gave up 6 bases and J gave up 7 bases; unmatched junction bases: 4. The CDR3 extends over 13 amino acids. The CDR3 reads CASSGQGAVGYTF. The CDR3 DNA sequence: TGTGCCAGCAGCGGACAGGGGGCTGTTGGCTACACCTTC.

The CDR3 spells CASSYSLAETQYF. The CDR3 nucleotides are TGTGCCAGCAGTTACAGCCTTGCCGAGACCCAGTACTTC. The chain links TRBV6-5 to TRBJ2-5, with unresolved D. In germline, CDR1 is MNHEY, CDR2 SVGAGI. The V gene lost 2 bases and the J gene lost 5 bases, with 9 bases spanning the gap. The CDR3 sequence is 13 residues long.

The chain employs TRBV5-4 and TRBJ1-4; a possible D gene is TRBD1 (6 bases). The V end lost 3 bases, the J end lost 10 bases, and 19 bases lay between the germline ends. The V gene's germline CDR1 is SGHNT and CDR2 YYREEE (reference sequence). This CDR3 is 15 amino acids long. The CDR3 region has the DNA TGTGCCAGCAGCTCCACCACCGAACAGGGCCCAAAACTGTTTTTT. Translated, it gives CASSSTTEQGPKLFF.

In its sample, this clone was seen once. The rearrangement uses TRBV7-2 and TRBJ1-1; perhaps TRBD1 as D (6 bases). Per germline, CDR1 SGHTA and CDR2 FQGNSA. Trimming stripped 6 bases from V and 6 bases from J, with 17 bases between. The CDR3 is 14 residues long. CDR3 in amino acids: CASRSAGGAAEAFF. The CDR3 DNA reads as TGTGCCAGCAGATCTGCGGGGGGGGCAGCTGAAGCTTTCTTT.

The chain combines TRBV9 with TRBJ2-5, with 7 bases that match TRBD1. Germline loops: CDR1 SGDLS, CDR2 YYNGEE. There are 14 residues in the CDR3. Unmatched junction bases numbered 6, after V lost 2 bases and J lost 5 bases. CDR3 sequence reads: CASSVTGKGETQYF. In nucleotides, the CDR3 is TGTGCCAGCAGCGTGACAGGGAAGGGGGAGACCCAGTACTTC. The whole variable domain, filled in from reference TRBV9 and TRBJ2-5, reads DSGVTQTPKHLITATGQRVTLRCSPRSGDLSVYWYQQSLDQGLQFLIQYYNGEERAKGNILERFSAQQFPDLHSELNLSSLELGDSALYFCASSVTGKGETQYFGPGTRLLVL.